In this sample, the clone carrying this T cell receptor beta chain turned up many times. Its antigen remains unidentified. The sample is drawn from a study of Graves' ophthalmopathy and Graves' hyperthyroidism. Study details: Pretreatment peripheral blood was obtained at initial diagnosis.

The CDR3 is made up of 14 amino acids. The germline CDR1 and CDR2 sequences are SGHDT and YYEEEE. Trimming took 3 bases from V and 0 from J, leaving 7 bases between them. Overall study findings and caveats: Clonotypes were expanded in thyroid at above 0.001 frequency, and most also appeared in blood.

Amplified material comprised TCR beta CDR3 regions derived from RNA transcripts. The library came from an HTBI-primed first-round RT-PCR and a second-round multiplex PCR. TCRdb re-analysed the multiplex PCR reads in MiXCR, keeping a single row per CDR3 protein. Among 20,000 to 30,000 distinct CDR3 sequences listed, around 50% were seen once. Input material: peripheral blood. The TCR comes from an adult woman with stable Graves' hyperthyroidism. The V and J genes are TRBV5-6 and TRBJ2-1, with D perhaps matching TRBD1 or TRBD2 (5 bases each). The CDR3 sequence: CASSSGSSYNEQFF. CDR3 sequence (DNA): TGTGCCAGCAGCTCAGGGAGCTCCTACAATGAGCAGTTCTTC.